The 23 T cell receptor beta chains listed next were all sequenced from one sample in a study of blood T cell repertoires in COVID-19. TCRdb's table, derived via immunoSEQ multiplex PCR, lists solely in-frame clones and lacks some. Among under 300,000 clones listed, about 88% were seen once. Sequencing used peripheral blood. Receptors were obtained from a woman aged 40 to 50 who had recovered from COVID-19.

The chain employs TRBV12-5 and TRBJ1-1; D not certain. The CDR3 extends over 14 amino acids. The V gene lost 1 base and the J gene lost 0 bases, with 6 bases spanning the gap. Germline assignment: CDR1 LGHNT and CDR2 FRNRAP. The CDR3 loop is CASGLALMNTEAFF. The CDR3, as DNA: TGTGCTAGTGGTTTGGCCCTTATGAACACTGAAGCTTTCTTT.

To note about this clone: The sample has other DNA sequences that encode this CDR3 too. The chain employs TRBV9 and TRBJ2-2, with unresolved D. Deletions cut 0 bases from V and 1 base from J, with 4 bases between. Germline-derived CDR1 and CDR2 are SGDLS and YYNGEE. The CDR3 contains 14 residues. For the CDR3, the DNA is TGTGCCAGCAGCGTAGGAGGGAACACCGGGGAGCTGTTTTTT. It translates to CASSVGGNTGELFF.

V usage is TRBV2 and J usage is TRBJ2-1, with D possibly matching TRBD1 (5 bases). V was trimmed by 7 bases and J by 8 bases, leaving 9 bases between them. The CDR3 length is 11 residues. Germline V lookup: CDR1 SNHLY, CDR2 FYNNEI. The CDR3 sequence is CASKGRHEQFF. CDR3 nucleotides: TGTGCCAGCAAGGGGCGCCATGAGCAGTTCTTC.

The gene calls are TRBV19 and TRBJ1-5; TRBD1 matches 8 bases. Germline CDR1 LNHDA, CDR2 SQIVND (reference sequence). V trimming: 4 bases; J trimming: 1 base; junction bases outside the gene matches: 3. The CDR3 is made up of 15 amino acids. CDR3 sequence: CASSSRTGSNQPQHF. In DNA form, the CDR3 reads TGTGCCAGTAGTAGCCGGACAGGGAGCAATCAGCCCCAGCATTTT.

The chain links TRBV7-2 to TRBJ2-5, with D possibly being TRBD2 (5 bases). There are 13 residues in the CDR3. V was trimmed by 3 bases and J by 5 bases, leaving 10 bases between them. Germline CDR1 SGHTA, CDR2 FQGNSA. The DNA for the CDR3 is TGTGCCAGCAGCTTCGGGAATGGGGAGACCCAGTACTTC. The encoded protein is CASSFGNGETQYF. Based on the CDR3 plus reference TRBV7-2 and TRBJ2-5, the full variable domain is GAGVSQSPSNKVTEKGKDVELRCDPISGHTALYWYRQSLGQGLEFLIYFQGNSAPDKSGLPSDRFSAERTGGSVSTLTIQRTQQEDSAVYLCASSFGNGETQYFGPGTRLLVL.

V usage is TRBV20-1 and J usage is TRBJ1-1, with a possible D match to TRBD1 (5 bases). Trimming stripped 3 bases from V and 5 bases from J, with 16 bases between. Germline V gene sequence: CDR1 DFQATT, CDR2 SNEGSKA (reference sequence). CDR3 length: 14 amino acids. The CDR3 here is CSASGGDSWTEAFF. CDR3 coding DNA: TGCAGTGCTAGTGGGGGGGACTCGTGGACTGAAGCTTTCTTT.

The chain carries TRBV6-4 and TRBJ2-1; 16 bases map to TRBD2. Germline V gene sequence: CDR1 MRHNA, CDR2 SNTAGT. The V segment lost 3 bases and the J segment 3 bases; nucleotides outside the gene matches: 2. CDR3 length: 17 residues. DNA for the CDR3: TGTGCCAGCAGTGAGGGACTAGCGGGAGGGATCTACAATGAGCAGTTCTTC. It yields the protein CASSEGLAGGIYNEQFF.

The CDR3, as DNA: TGTGCCACCAGTGATTGGGGGGGAGTCGAGCAGTACTTC. It encodes CATSDWGGVEQYF. The rearrangement joins TRBV24-1 to TRBJ2-7, with 7 bases that match TRBD2. The CDR3 is made up of 13 amino acids. CDR1 KGHDR and CDR2 SFDVKD come from the germline V gene. V trimming: 2 bases; J trimming: 6 bases; junction bases outside the gene matches: 3.

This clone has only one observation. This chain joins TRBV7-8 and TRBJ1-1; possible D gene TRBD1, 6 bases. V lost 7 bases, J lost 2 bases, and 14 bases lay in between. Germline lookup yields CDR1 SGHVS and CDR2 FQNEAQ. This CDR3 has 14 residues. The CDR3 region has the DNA TGTGCCAGCATTACCGGGACAATAAACACTGAAGCTTTCTTT. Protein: CASITGTINTEAFF. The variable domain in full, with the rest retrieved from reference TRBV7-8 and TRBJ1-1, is GAGVSQSPRYKVAKRGQDVALRCDPISGHVSLFWYQQALGQGPEFLTYFQNEAQLDKSGLPSDRFFAERPEGSVSTLKIQRTQQEDSAVYLCASITGTINTEAFFGQGTRLTVV.

This CDR3 is CASSPILGGEQFF. DNA of the CDR3: TGTGCCAGCAGCCCGATACTAGGAGGGGAGCAGTTCTTC. The chain has TRBV11-3 and TRBJ2-1; D is perhaps TRBD2 (6 bases). Germline assignment: CDR1 SGHNT and CDR2 YENEEA. The germline V and J ends were trimmed by 5 bases and 10 bases, with 15 bases remaining between them. This CDR3 is built from 13 residues.

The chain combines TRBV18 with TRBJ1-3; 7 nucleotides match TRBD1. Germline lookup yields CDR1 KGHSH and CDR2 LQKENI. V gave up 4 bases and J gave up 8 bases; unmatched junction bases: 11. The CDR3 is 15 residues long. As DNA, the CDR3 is TGTGCCAGCTCACGAAACCGACAGGGCTTGGACACCATATATTTT. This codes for CASSRNRQGLDTIYF.

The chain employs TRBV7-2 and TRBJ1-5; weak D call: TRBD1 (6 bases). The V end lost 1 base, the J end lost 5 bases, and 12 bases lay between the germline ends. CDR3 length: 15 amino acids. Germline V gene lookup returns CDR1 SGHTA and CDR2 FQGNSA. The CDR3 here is CASSLGTTGYQPQHF. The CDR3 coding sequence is TGTGCCAGCAGCTTAGGGACAACAGGGTATCAGCCCCAGCATTTT.

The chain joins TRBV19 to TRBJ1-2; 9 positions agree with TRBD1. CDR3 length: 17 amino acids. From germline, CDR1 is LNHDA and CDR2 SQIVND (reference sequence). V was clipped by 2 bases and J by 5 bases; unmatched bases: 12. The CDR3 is CASSIRPPDRGGYGYTF. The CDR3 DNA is TGTGCCAGTAGTATACGCCCCCCCGACAGGGGGGGGTATGGCTACACCTTC.

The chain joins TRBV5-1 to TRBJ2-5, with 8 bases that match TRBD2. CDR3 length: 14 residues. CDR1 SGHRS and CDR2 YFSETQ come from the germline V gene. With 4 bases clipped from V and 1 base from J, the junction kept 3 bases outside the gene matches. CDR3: CASSAGGAQETQYF. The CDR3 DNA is TGCGCCAGCAGCGCCGGGGGGGCCCAAGAGACCCAGTACTTC. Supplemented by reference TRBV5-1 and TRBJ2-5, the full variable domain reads KAGVTQTPRYLIKTRGQQVTLSCSPISGHRSVSWYQQTPGQGLQFLFEYFSETQRNKGNFPGRFSGRQFSNSRSEMNVSTLELGDSALYLCASSAGGAQETQYFGPGTRLLVL.

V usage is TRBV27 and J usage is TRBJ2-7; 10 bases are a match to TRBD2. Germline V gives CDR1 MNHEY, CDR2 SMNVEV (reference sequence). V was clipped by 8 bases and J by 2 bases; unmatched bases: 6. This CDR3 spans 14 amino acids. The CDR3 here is CASGSAGGTYEQYF. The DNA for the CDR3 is TGTGCCAGCGGGTCAGCGGGAGGGACCTACGAGCAGTACTTC.

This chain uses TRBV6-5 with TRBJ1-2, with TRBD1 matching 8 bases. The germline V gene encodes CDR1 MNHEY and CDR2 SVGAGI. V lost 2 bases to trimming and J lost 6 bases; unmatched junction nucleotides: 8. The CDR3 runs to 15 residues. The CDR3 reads CASSYGQGARNGYTF. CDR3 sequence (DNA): TGTGCCAGCAGTTACGGACAGGGAGCAAGGAATGGCTACACCTTC.

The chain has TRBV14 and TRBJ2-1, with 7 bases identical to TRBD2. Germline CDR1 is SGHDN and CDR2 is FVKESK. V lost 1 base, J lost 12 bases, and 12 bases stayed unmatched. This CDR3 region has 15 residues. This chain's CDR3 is CASSQGGGGPFRQFF. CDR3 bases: TGTGCCAGCAGCCAAGGGGGGGGAGGGCCATTCCGGCAGTTCTTC.

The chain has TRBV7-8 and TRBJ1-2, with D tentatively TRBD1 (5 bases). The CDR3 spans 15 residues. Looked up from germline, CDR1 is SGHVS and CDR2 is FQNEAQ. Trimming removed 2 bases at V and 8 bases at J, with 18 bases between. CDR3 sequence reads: CASSLPPQGIWGYTF. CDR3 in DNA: TGTGCCAGCAGCTTACCCCCCCAGGGAATCTGGGGCTACACCTTC.

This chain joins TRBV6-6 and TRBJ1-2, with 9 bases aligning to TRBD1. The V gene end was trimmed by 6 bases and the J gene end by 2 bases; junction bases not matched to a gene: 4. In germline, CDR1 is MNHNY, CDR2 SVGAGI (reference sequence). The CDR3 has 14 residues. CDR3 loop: CASRTGGANYGYTF. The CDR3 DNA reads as TGTGCCAGCAGGACAGGGGGAGCGAACTATGGCTACACCTTC.

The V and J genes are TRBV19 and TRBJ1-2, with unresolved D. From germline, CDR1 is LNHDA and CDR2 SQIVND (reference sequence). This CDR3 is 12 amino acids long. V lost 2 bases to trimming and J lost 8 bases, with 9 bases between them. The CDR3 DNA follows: TGTGCCAGTAGTATACCCCACTGGGGCTACACCTTC. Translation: CASSIPHWGYTF.

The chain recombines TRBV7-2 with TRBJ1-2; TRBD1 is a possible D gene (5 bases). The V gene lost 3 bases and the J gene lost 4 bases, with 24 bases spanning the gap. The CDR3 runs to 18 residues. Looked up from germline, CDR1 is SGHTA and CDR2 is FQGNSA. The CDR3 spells CASSLFQSPSGGGYGYTF. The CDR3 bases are TGTGCCAGCAGCTTGTTTCAGTCTCCGTCGGGGGGAGGCTATGGCTACACCTTC.

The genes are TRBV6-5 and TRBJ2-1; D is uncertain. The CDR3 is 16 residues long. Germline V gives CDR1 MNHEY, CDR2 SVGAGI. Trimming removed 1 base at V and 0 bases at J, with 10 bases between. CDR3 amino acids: CASSYYPLSSYNEQFF. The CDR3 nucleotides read TGTGCCAGCAGTTACTATCCCCTAAGCTCCTACAATGAGCAGTTCTTC.

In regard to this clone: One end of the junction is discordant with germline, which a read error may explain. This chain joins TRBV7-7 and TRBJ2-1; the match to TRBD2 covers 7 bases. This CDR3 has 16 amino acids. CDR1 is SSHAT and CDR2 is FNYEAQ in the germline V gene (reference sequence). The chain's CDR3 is CASSLWGAGPYNEQFF. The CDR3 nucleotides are TGTGCTAGCAGCTTGTGGGGAGCGGGGCCCTACAATGAGCAGTTCTTC.